This T cell receptor beta chain was sequenced during a study of CD8+ T cells in alopecia areata. Noted treatment: oral pan-JAK inhibitor, 5-10 mg twice daily. Alopecia areata patients gave lesional scalp punch biopsies and peripheral blood samples. Trimming took 2 bases from V and 5 from J, leaving 13 bases between them. The V gene's germline CDR1 is SGHTA and CDR2 FQGNSA. The length of the CDR3 is 15 residues. cDNA prepared by RNA extraction and subsequent reverse transcription served as the template for sequencing. Here immunoSEQ multiplex PCR was the method, and the copy in TCRdb shows in-frame clones only, minus some. The sample yields some 200,000 clones, more than 45% seen once. Notes on this clone: The antigen remains undetermined.

General study results and limits: Among the top 100, expanded CD8+ clones were significantly decreased by tofacitinib, as was scalp clonality. Higher clonality was seen in lesional scalp than in normal scalp, especially in alopecia totalis/universalis.

The TCR sequence derives from a human donor with alopecia areata. The source was CD4+ T cells sorted from blood, collected at week 4, from a patient treated with tofacitinib. The V and J genes are TRBV7-2 and TRBJ2-1; no clear D. CDR3 DNA: TGTGCCAGCAGCTTAAGGCTAGTTACAAACAATGAGCAGTTCTTC. Its translation is CASSLRLVTNNEQFF.